This is a list of T cell receptor beta chains from one sample in a study of cytomegalovirus exposure and HLA in healthy donors. Here immunoSEQ multiplex PCR was the method, and the copy in TCRdb shows in-frame clones only, minus some. This table holds 40,000 to 55,000 clones, around 60% found once. The sample taken for sequencing was PBMCs. Source of these receptors: a man in his 60s in good health and CMV-seropositive. The conserved cysteine and the conserved F or W are not part of the CDR3 here. Clone size is shown for a subset of rows, as once, few, many or a class of expanded clone.

TRBJ2-5	NA	TRBV27	ASRSYWAPETQY
TRBJ1-4	NA	TRBV27	ASSLLGTGNEKLF
TRBJ2-1	NA	TRBV6-6	ASSLGVEQF
TRBJ2-3	few	TRBV29-1	SVNGQGLRTDTQY
TRBJ2-5	few	TRBV7-2	ASSWSVGALQETQY
TRBJ1-4	few	TRBV15	ATSRDGRSNEKLF
TRBJ1-5	NA	TRBV19	ASSAEQGAPRQPQH
TRBJ2-1	NA	TRBV10-3	AISEFSGTTYNEQF
TRBJ2-6	NA	TRBV15	ATSRPPTTGVTGANVLT
TRBJ2-1	NA	TRBV5-4	ASSLYRREQF
TRBJ2-2	once	TRBV4-3	ASSQIRGSGAELF
TRBJ2-3	few	TRBV6-5	ASRSSPTDTQY
TRBJ2-7	NA	TRBV6-1	ASSEGQLADPYEQY
TRBJ1-5	NA	TRBV6-1	ASRGTGDNQPQH
TRBJ1-1	few	TRBV6-1	ASSEALGQSTEAF
TRBJ1-3	NA	TRBV30	AWDDRGNTIY
TRBJ2-7	few	TRBV7-9	ASSLASGQPYYEQY
TRBJ2-3	few	TRBV6-5	ASSYGDSYTDTQY
TRBJ1-5	few	TRBV10-2	ASSLTGGNQPQH
TRBJ2-7	few	TRBV5-6	ASSLGQGTIYEQY
TRBJ2-7	NA	TRBV28	ASSPSGSAPYEQY
TRBJ2-5	once	TRBV5-1	ASSFLSGSIETQY
TRBJ2-7	NA	TRBV5-3	ARTSGEVSY
TRBJ1-6	NA	TRBV6-5	ASSYTTGEDSPLH
TRBJ2-5	NA	TRBV2	ASSITRDLVETQY
TRBJ2-2	NA	TRBV11-2	ASSFDRGTGELF
TRBJ2-1	once	TRBV7-2	ASNYHGSGSYNEQF
TRBJ1-1	NA	TRBV7-9	ASAPPGGTEAF
TRBJ2-7	NA	TRBV12-2	ASRLVWGGAGGIYEQY
TRBJ2-7	NA	TRBV27	ASSSVNPYEQY
TRBJ1-5	few	TRBV19	ASSIQGEPQH
TRBJ2-1	NA	TRBV7-9	ASSLVRAPNNEQF
TRBJ2-2	NA	TRBV19	AGGSGTGRTSGNTGELF
TRBJ2-7	NA	TRBV7-9	ASSRTGGRGEQY
TRBJ2-7	NA	TRBV4-3	ASSQLSGFSYEQY
TRBJ2-1	few	TRBV7-2	ASSSTWTSGRGNEQF
TRBJ1-4	NA	TRBV4-1	ASSPPGQTREKLF
TRBJ2-1	NA	TRBV19	ASSMTGRSAEQF
TRBJ2-1	few	TRBV19	ASSNRGPYNEQF
TRBJ2-1	NA	TRBV6-4	ASSEGWDKGEQF
TRBJ1-4	NA	TRBV30	AWTVGDRVGKTV
TRBJ1-1	NA	TRBV29-1	SVSPQRGTEAF
TRBJ2-7	few	TRBV4-3	ASSQDSDRAYEQY
TRBJ2-7	NA	TRBV7-6	ASSSRTSGSTEQY
TRBJ2-6	NA	TRBV19	ASSIEHWGRSGANVLT
TRBJ2-4	NA	TRBV27	ASSLFASGRAKNIQY
TRBJ2-7	NA	TRBV5-6	ASSSGRKRVTSGKREQY
TRBJ2-3	few	TRBV11-2	ASSMLAGGPADTQY
TRBJ1-1	NA	TRBV5-6	ASSSLRVNTEAF
TRBJ1-1	NA	TRBV9	ASSVSTRVNTEAF
TRBJ2-1	NA	TRBV5-1	ASSLDLAGDNEQF
TRBJ2-5	NA	TRBV5-4	ASSRGSEETQY
TRBJ2-3	NA	TRBV4-3	ASSQEQDSRTDTQY
TRBJ2-5	NA	TRBV9	ASSVGTGVEAQY
TRBJ2-6	NA	TRBV19	ASRTGTGSSGANVLT
TRBJ2-3	NA	TRBV7-2	ASSSGVGTDTQY
TRBJ2-1	NA	TRBV7-3	ASSFSTSEYNEQF
TRBJ1-5	NA	TRBV19	ASTRTGTPSNQPQH
TRBJ2-5	few	TRBV30	AWKGGRHQETQY
TRBJ1-1	NA	TRBV5-1	ASSLSPGEAF